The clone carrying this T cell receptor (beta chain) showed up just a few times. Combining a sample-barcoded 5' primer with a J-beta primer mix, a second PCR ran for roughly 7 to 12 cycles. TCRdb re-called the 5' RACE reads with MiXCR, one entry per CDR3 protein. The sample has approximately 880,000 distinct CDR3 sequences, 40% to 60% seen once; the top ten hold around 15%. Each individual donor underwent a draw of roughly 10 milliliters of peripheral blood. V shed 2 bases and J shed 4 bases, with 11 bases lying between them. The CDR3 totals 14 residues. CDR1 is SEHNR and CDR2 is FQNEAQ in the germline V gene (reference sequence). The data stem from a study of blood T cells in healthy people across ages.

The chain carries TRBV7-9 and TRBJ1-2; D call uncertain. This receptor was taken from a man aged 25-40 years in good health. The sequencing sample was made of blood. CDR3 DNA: TGTGCCAGCAGCTTACTGACGGACCTCTATGGCTACACCTTC. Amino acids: CASSLLTDLYGYTF.